This T cell receptor (beta chain) was observed in a study of T cell responses to AZD1222 COVID-19 vaccine. The study's findings and limits: Following two doses of AZD1222, Spike-specific TCR breadth and depth rose. The peak T cell response came first, and repertoires were sampled only after it. Seropositive AZD1222 recipients at baseline numbered only five or six.

Only in-frame clones appear in the TCRdb table, and some are missing; sequencing was by immunoSEQ multiplex PCR. The sample records about 150,000 clones, 80% to 95% being singletons. Comment on this clone: What it recognizes is unknown.

This sequence originates from an adult who received the AZD1222 COVID-19 vaccine. The sample consisted of peripheral blood, taken 28 days after the second AZD1222 dose.

The CDR3 protein is CASSVGERGFREKLFF. In nucleotides, the CDR3 is TGTGCCAGCAGCGTAGGGGAGCGGGGCTTCCGTGAAAAACTGTTTTTT. The chain couples TRBV9 to TRBJ1-4; D may be TRBD1 (5 bases). CDR3 size: 16 residues. Trimming removed 0 bases from V and 7 bases from J, with 16 bases in between. Germline CDR1 and CDR2: SGDLS and YYNGEE. Supplemented by reference TRBV9 and TRBJ1-4, the full variable domain reads DSGVTQTPKHLITATGQRVTLRCSPRSGDLSVYWYQQSLDQGLQFLIQYYNGEERAKGNILERFSAQQFPDLHSELNLSSLELGDSALYFCASSVGERGFREKLFFGSGTQLSVL.